Shown below are 32 T cell receptor beta chains from a single sample sequenced in a study of blood T cell repertoires in COVID-19 (dated by TCRdb to the early 2020s). Library prep was done by the immunoSEQ multiplex PCR assay. Entries here come from immuneACCESS through TCRdb and include only in-frame sequences with V and J called. Some clones fail to appear in such tables; in the studies checked, an unresolved V gene covers under half of the shortfall, and the cause of the remainder is unknown. In this sample the table shows 130,000 to 150,000 clones, 84% of which occur a single time. The top ten clonotypes cover approximately 4.6% of the sample. The sample taken for sequencing was peripheral blood. All receptors come from a human donor in a cohort sampled during active COVID-19.

The chain carries TRBV28 and TRBJ2-1, with D unresolved. With 5 bases removed from V and 2 bases from J, the gap between germline ends came to 10 bases. Per the germline V gene, CDR1 is MDHEN and CDR2 is SYDVKM. This CDR3 has 14 residues. CDR3 in DNA: TGTGCCAGCAGTCCCCAGGTACCCTACAATGAGCAGTTCTTC. This encodes CASSPQVPYNEQFF.

J is TRBJ2-4 and V is TRBV2, with TRBD1 identical over 9 bases. The germline CDR1 and CDR2 sequences are SNHLY and FYNNEI. The J segment lost 10 bases and the V segment lost 5 bases, leaving 3 bases of the junction unmatched. This CDR3 is 12 amino acids long. The CDR3 DNA reads as TGTGCCAGCAGTACGGGACAGGGAATTCAGTACTTC. It codes for CASSTGQGIQYF.

Note on this clone: Distinct nucleotide sequences in the sample also encode this CDR3. The chain links TRBV6-2 or TRBV6-3 to TRBJ2-3; D is undetermined. V was shortened by 5 bases and J by 2 bases, with 2 bases between the two germline ends. This CDR3 is built from 11 residues. Looked up from germline, CDR1 is MNHEY and CDR2 is SVGEGT. Here the CDR3 reads CASSLTDTQYF. In DNA form, the CDR3 reads TGTGCCAGCAGTCTCACAGATACGCAGTATTTT.

The V gene is TRBV7-3, the J gene TRBJ2-2; the D is unclear. The CDR3 is made up of 14 amino acids. Germline CDR1 is SGHTA and CDR2 is FQGTGA. Trimming took off 5 bases at V and 1 base at J, with 8 bases between the two ends. CDR3: CASSKQLNTGELFF. In nucleotides, the CDR3 is TGTGCCAGCAGCAAGCAATTGAACACCGGGGAGCTGTTTTTT.

This chain uses TRBV5-4 with TRBJ1-2, with D possibly matching TRBD1 (5 bases). V was cut by 4 bases and J by 5 bases, with 12 bases left in between. The CDR3 sequence is 13 residues long. Germline V gives CDR1 SGHNT, CDR2 YYREEE (reference sequence). In DNA, the CDR3 is TGTGCCAGCAGCCTACAGGTCGGGTATGGCTACACCTTC. Its protein product is CASSLQVGYGYTF.

This clone was seen more than once but under ten times. The rearrangement links TRBV19 to TRBJ1-1; unclear D gene. The CDR3 has 12 residues. V dropped 7 bases and J dropped 7 bases, with 13 bases sitting between them. CDR1 is LNHDA and CDR2 is SQIVND in the germline V gene (reference sequence). The CDR3 protein is CASTGAGLEAFF. CDR3 DNA: TGTGCCAGTACGGGAGCAGGACTTGAAGCTTTCTTT. The full variable domain, rest sourced from reference TRBV19 and TRBJ1-1, is DGGITQSPKYLFRKEGQNVTLSCEQNLNHDAMYWYRQDPGQGLRLIYYSQIVNDFQKGDIAEGYSVSREKKESFPLTVTSAQKNPTAFYLCASTGAGLEAFFGQGTRLTVV.

The rearrangement uses TRBV6-5 and TRBJ2-5, with a tentative D call TRBD2 (6 bases). The V end lost 2 bases, the J end lost 9 bases, and 16 bases lay between the germline ends. CDR3 length: 14 amino acids. Germline values: CDR1 MNHEY, CDR2 SVGAGI. CDR3 amino acids: CASSYGRSAGAQYF. CDR3 DNA: TGTGCCAGCAGTTACGGGAGGTCCGCCGGGGCCCAGTACTTC.

The rearrangement links TRBV5-8 to TRBJ2-7; 13 nucleotides line up with TRBD2. The CDR3 extends over 16 amino acids. CDR1 and CDR2 from the germline V gene are SGHTS and YDEGEE. The J segment lost 5 bases and the V segment lost 3 bases, leaving 8 bases of the junction unmatched. The CDR3 spells CASSSGLAGPEDEQYF. In DNA, the CDR3 is TGTGCCAGCAGCTCGGGACTAGCGGGGCCGGAAGACGAGCAGTACTTC. The variable domain in full, completed from reference TRBV5-8 and TRBJ2-7, reads EAGVTQSPTHLIKTRGQQATLRCSPISGHTSVYWYQQALGLGLQFLLWYDEGEERNRGNFPPRFSGRQFPNYSSELNVNALELEDSALYLCASSSGLAGPEDEQYFGPGTRLTVT.

The gene calls are TRBV28 and TRBJ2-3, with D perhaps matching TRBD2 (6 bases). The CDR3 loop spans 15 amino acids. Germline V CDR1 and CDR2: MDHEN, SYDVKM. The V and J ends lost 2 bases and 1 base respectively, with 10 bases between them. CDR3 protein: CASSLGGTRTDTQYF. The CDR3 DNA follows: TGTGCCAGCAGTTTAGGGGGGACGCGCACAGATACGCAGTATTTT.

The chain recombines TRBV6-4 with TRBJ2-3; D is perhaps TRBD2 (5 bases). The CDR3 has 13 residues. The ends were cut back, 4 bases at V and 2 bases at J, with 7 bases in the middle. The germline V gene encodes CDR1 MRHNA and CDR2 SNTAGT. The CDR3 here is CASSAEDTDTQYF. The CDR3 region has the DNA TGTGCCAGCAGTGCGGAGGACACAGATACGCAGTATTTT.

V is TRBV10-3 and J is TRBJ2-7, with 9 bases lining up with TRBD1. CDR1 and CDR2 from the germline V gene are ENHRY and SYGVKD. This CDR3 has 14 residues. The ends lost 8 bases at V and 1 base at J; junction bases unmatched: 6. Here the CDR3 DNA reads TGTGCCATCCGTCAAGGGACAGGGTCCTACGAGCAGTACTTC. Amino acid sequence: CAIRQGTGSYEQYF.

CDR3 DNA: TGTGCCAGCAGTGAAGCGCTCCAGGGCACTGAAGCTTTCTTT. The encoded protein is CASSEALQGTEAFF. The chain is built from TRBV6-1 and TRBJ1-1, with a weak D call TRBD1 (5 bases). V lost 0 bases and J lost 4, with 9 bases in between. Germline values: CDR1 MNHNS, CDR2 SASEGT. The CDR3 contains 14 residues.

The J gene is TRBJ1-2, the V gene TRBV7-9, with TRBD1 matching 9 bases. V lost 4 bases, J lost 8 bases, and 8 bases stayed unmatched. CDR3 length: 14 residues. Looked up from germline, CDR1 is SEHNR and CDR2 is FQNEAQ (reference sequence). In DNA, the CDR3 is TGTGCCAGCAGCTACACCGGGACAGGGTTAGGCTACACCTTC. It is translated as CASSYTGTGLGYTF.

The chain joins TRBV11-2 to TRBJ2-1, with 7 bases fitting TRBD1. The CDR3 totals 13 residues. CDR1 SGHAT and CDR2 FQNNGV come from the germline V gene. V dropped 5 bases and J dropped 8; count of bases not matched to a gene: 6. The CDR3 sequence is CASSPDRVDEQFF. CDR3 bases: TGTGCCAGCAGCCCAGACAGGGTCGATGAGCAGTTCTTC.

The V gene is TRBV19, the J gene TRBJ2-2; the D gene is possibly TRBD2 (5 bases). V dropped 3 bases and J dropped 0 bases, with 8 bases sitting between them. The CDR3 is 15 residues long. CDR1 and CDR2 from the germline V gene are LNHDA and SQIVND (reference sequence). The CDR3 loop reads CASSIHGANTGELFF. CDR3 sequence (DNA): TGTGCCAGTAGTATCCACGGGGCGAACACCGGGGAGCTGTTTTTT. Variable domain in full (rest from reference TRBV19 and TRBJ2-2): DGGITQSPKYLFRKEGQNVTLSCEQNLNHDAMYWYRQDPGQGLRLIYYSQIVNDFQKGDIAEGYSVSREKKESFPLTVTSAQKNPTAFYLCASSIHGANTGELFFGEGSRLTVL.

The chain joins TRBV5-8 to TRBJ1-2; D not resolved. CDR1 and CDR2 from the germline V gene are SGHTS and YDEGEE. The CDR3 length is 15 residues. V dropped 0 bases and J dropped 4 bases, with 13 bases sitting between them. CDR3 sequence (DNA): TGTGCCAGCAGCTTGGGCGCCGGGTCCACCTATGGCTACACCTTC. It encodes CASSLGAGSTYGYTF.

This chain uses TRBV6-2 or TRBV6-3 with TRBJ2-3, with D hard to call. V dropped 2 bases and J dropped 2 bases, with 8 bases sitting between them. The CDR3 spans 14 residues. The germline V gene encodes CDR1 MNHEY and CDR2 SVGEGT. Here the CDR3 reads CASSYGQNTDTQYF. In DNA form, the CDR3 reads TGTGCCAGCAGTTACGGGCAAAACACAGATACGCAGTATTTT.

The gene calls are TRBV4-2 and TRBJ2-5, with a possible D match to TRBD2 (5 bases). CDR1 and CDR2 from the germline V gene are LGHNA and YNFKEQ. The V end was cut by 6 bases, the J end by 0 bases, with 8 bases between. There are 13 residues in the CDR3. CDR3 in DNA: TGTGCCAGCAGTCCGAGGGACCAAGAGACCCAGTACTTC. Protein product: CASSPRDQETQYF.

This rearrangement joins TRBV2 to TRBJ2-2; 8 bases match TRBD1. J was trimmed by 4 bases and V by 5 bases; bases with no gene match: 3. From germline, CDR1 is SNHLY and CDR2 FYNNEI. This CDR3 has 14 residues. CDR3 in amino acids: CASSTTGVTGELFF. CDR3 DNA: TGTGCCAGCAGTACGACAGGGGTCACCGGGGAGCTGTTTTTT.

The rearrangement joins TRBV24-1 to TRBJ2-7, with 13 nucleotides matching TRBD2. The CDR3 has 18 amino acids. Trimming took 3 bases from V and 3 from J; bases not matched to a gene: 10. The germline gives CDR1 KGHDR, CDR2 SFDVKD. The CDR3 DNA follows: TGTGCCACCAGTGATGCCGCCGGACTAGCGGGAGTGTACTACGAGCAGTACGTC. This sequence encodes CATSDAAGLAGVYYEQYV.

The chain links TRBV2 to TRBJ2-1, with unresolved D. The V gene lost 7 bases and the J gene lost 5 bases, with 15 bases spanning the gap. The CDR3 sequence is 14 residues long. Germline-derived CDR1 and CDR2 are SNHLY and FYNNEI. CDR3 loop: CASTVNSQDNEQFF. CDR3 sequence (DNA): TGTGCCAGCACGGTTAATAGTCAAGACAATGAGCAGTTCTTC.

This rearrangement joins TRBV27 to TRBJ1-6; 7 bases align to TRBD1. Per germline, CDR1 MNHEY and CDR2 SMNVEV (reference sequence). The CDR3 is 14 residues long. The ends lost 6 bases at V and 8 bases at J; junction bases unmatched: 7. CDR3 nucleotide sequence: TGTGCCAGCAGCGGGGACAGCCCGGATTCACCCCTCCACTTT. Protein product: CASSGDSPDSPLHF.

This sequence joins TRBV4-1 and TRBJ2-1, with 8 bases matching TRBD1. CDR1 and CDR2 (germline): MGHRA, YSYEKL. The V segment lost 0 bases and the J segment 5 bases; nucleotides outside the gene matches: 12. This CDR3 is built from 18 residues. Here the CDR3 DNA reads TGCGCCAGCAGCCAAGAGGCCTACCTTCAGGACAGGGACAATGAGCAGTTCTTC. Protein product: CASSQEAYLQDRDNEQFF.

The rearrangement uses TRBV12-3 or TRBV12-4 and TRBJ1-2; D is unresolved. V lost 5 bases to trimming and J lost 1 base, with 8 bases between them. This CDR3 comprises 13 residues. The CDR3 here is CASSGSGNYGYTF. Here the CDR3 DNA reads TGTGCCAGCAGTGGCAGTGGTAACTATGGCTACACCTTC.

In DNA form, the CDR3 reads TGTGCCAGTAGTACGACTAGCGGGGGGCATAGCACAGATACGCAGTATTTT. Translating gives CASSTTSGGHSTDTQYF. The chain combines TRBV19 with TRBJ2-3; TRBD2 aligns across 13 bases. Unmatched junction bases numbered 4, after V lost 4 bases and J lost 0 bases. The V gene's germline CDR1 is LNHDA and CDR2 SQIVND (reference sequence). CDR3 length: 17 residues.

V usage is TRBV5-4 and J usage is TRBJ2-5; D may be TRBD2 (5 bases). Germline-derived CDR1 and CDR2 are SGHNT and YYREEE (reference sequence). Trimming took off 3 bases at V and 2 bases at J, with 17 bases between the two ends. CDR3 length: 16 amino acids. CDR3 bases: TGTGCCAGCAGCTCACGGGGTGGTGCTGGGCAAGAGACCCAGTACTTC. Its translation: CASSSRGGAGQETQYF. The variable domain in full, with the rest retrieved from reference TRBV5-4 and TRBJ2-5, is ETGVTQSPTHLIKTRGQQVTLRCSSQSGHNTVSWYQQALGQGPQFIFQYYREEENGRGNFPPRFSGLQFPNYSSELNVNALELDDSALYLCASSSRGGAGQETQYFGPGTRLLVL.

The rearrangement links TRBV4-2 to TRBJ2-3; TRBD2 aligns across 11 bases. With 1 base clipped from V and 4 bases from J, the junction kept 7 bases outside the gene matches. Germline loops: CDR1 LGHNA, CDR2 YNFKEQ. CDR3 length: 17 amino acids. The CDR3 sequence is CASSQGLLAGGPDTQYF. In DNA, the CDR3 is TGTGCCAGCAGCCAAGGCCTCTTAGCGGGGGGGCCAGATACGCAGTATTTT.

The rearrangement joins TRBV10-3 to TRBJ2-3, with D perhaps matching TRBD2 (6 bases). Trimming removed 7 bases at V and 1 base at J, with 12 bases between. Germline V gene lookup returns CDR1 ENHRY and CDR2 SYGVKD. The CDR3 extends over 14 amino acids. CDR3: CAITPGGGTDTQYF. The CDR3 DNA sequence: TGTGCCATCACCCCCGGGGGAGGCACAGATACGCAGTATTTT.

The chain combines TRBV19 with TRBJ1-2; no clear D gene. Trimming cost V 3 bases and J 5 bases, with 13 bases left between them. Germline CDR1 and CDR2: LNHDA and SQIVND (reference sequence). There are 14 residues in the CDR3. The CDR3 sequence: CASSIGLTEYGYTF. Here the CDR3 DNA reads TGTGCCAGTAGTATCGGCTTGACTGAATATGGCTACACCTTC.

This chain uses TRBV7-3 with TRBJ1-1; 11 bases are a match to TRBD1. Germline CDR1 is SGHTA and CDR2 is FQGTGA. The V and J ends lost 5 bases and 4 bases, in that order; junction bases with no gene match: 6. The CDR3 runs 15 residues. CDR3 region: CASSLRDRGGTEAFF. In DNA form, the CDR3 reads TGTGCCAGCAGCCTCCGGGACAGGGGGGGCACTGAAGCTTTCTTT.

This rearrangement joins TRBV5-1 to TRBJ1-6; 7 bases fit TRBD1. Trimming took 0 bases from V and 5 from J; bases not matched to a gene: 8. Germline lookup yields CDR1 SGHRS and CDR2 YFSETQ. The CDR3 length is 17 residues. CDR3 amino acids: CASSLGTGPNNNSPLHF. CDR3 nucleotides: TGCGCCAGCAGCTTGGGGACAGGCCCAAATAATAATTCACCCCTCCACTTT.

The V and J genes are TRBV19 and TRBJ1-6; TRBD1 might be the D (6 bases). Germline CDR1 is LNHDA and CDR2 is SQIVND (reference sequence). Between the trimmed V and J ends, which lost 5 bases and 8 bases, there was a span of 16 bases. This CDR3 contains 15 residues. The CDR3 loop is CASSQQGAVDSPLHF. CDR3 nucleotide sequence: TGTGCCAGTAGTCAACAGGGTGCTGTGGATTCACCCCTCCACTTT.